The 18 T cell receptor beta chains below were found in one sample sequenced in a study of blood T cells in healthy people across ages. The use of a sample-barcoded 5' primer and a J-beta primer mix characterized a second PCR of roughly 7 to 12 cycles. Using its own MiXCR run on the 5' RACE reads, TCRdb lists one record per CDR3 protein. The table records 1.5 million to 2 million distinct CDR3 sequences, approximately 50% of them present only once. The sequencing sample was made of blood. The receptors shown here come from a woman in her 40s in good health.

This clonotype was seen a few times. Here the CDR3 reads CASSRRMEQYF. In DNA, the CDR3 is TGTGCCAGCAGTAGGAGGATGGAGCAGTACTTC. The V gene is TRBV12-3 or TRBV12-4, the J gene TRBJ2-7; possibly TRBD2 for D (5 bases). Trimming removed 5 bases from V and 7 bases from J, with 9 bases in between. CDR3 length equals 11 residues.

The CDR3 reads CASSSQTGTSEKLFF. The CDR3 bases are TGTGCCAGCAGCTCTCAGACCGGGACGAGTGAAAAACTGTTTTTT. The V and J genes are TRBV7-9 and TRBJ1-4; TRBD1 might be the D (5 bases). Between the trimmed V and J ends, which lost 4 bases and 7 bases, there was a span of 16 bases. The CDR3 has 15 residues. The germline gives CDR1 SEHNR, CDR2 FQNEAQ (reference sequence).

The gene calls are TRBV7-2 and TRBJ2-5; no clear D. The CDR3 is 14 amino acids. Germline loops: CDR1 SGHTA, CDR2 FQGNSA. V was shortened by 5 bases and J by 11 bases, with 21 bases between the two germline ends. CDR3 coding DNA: TGTGCCAGCAGCCCTCCCGGACGGAACAATGAGCAGTACTTC. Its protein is CASSPPGRNNEQYF.

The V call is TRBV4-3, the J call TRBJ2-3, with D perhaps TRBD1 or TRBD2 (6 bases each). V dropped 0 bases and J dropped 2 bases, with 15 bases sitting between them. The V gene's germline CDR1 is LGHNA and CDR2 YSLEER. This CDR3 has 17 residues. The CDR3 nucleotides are TGCGCCAGCAGCCAAGATTACAACAGGGAGGCCACAGATACGCAGTATTTT. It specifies CASSQDYNREATDTQYF.

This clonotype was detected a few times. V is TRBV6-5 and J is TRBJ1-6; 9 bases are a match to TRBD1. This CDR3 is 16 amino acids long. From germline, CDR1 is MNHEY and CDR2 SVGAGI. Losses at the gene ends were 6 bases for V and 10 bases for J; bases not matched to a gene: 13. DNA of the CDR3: TGTGCCAGCAGCCGAGGGAGGGACAGGGACGGCTCACCCCTCCACTTT. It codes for CASSRGRDRDGSPLHF.

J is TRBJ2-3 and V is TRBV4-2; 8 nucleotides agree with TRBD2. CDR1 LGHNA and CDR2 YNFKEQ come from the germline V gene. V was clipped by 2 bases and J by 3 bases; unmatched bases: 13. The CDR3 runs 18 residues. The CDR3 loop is CASSQRGPGGQMTDTQYF. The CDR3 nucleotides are TGTGCCAGCAGCCAAAGGGGTCCGGGGGGGCAAATGACAGATACGCAGTATTTT.

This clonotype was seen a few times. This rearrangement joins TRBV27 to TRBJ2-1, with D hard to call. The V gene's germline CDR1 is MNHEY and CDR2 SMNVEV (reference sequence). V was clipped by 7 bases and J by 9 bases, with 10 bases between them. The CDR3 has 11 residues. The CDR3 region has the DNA TGTGCCAGCACTAGTTTCGGTGAGCAGTTCTTC. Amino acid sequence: CASTSFGEQFF.

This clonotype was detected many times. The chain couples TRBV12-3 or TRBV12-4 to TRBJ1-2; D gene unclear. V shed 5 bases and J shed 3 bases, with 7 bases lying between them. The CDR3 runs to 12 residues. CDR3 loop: CASSQTYYGYTF. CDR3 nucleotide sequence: TGTGCCAGCAGTCAGACGTACTATGGCTACACCTTC.

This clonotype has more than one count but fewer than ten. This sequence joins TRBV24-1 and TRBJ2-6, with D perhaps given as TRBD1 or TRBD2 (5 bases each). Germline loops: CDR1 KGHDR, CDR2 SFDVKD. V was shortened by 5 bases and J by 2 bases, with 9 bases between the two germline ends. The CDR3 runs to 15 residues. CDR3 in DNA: TGTGCCACCAGTGCTAGGGGAGCTGGGGCCAACGTCCTGACTTTC. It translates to CATSARGAGANVLTF.

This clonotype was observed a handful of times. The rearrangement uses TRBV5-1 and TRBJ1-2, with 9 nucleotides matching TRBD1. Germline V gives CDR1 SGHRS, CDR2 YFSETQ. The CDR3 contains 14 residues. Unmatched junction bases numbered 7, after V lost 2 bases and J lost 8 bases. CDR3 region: CASSFGDRASGYTF. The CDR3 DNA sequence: TGCGCCAGCAGCTTTGGGGACAGGGCCAGCGGCTACACCTTC.

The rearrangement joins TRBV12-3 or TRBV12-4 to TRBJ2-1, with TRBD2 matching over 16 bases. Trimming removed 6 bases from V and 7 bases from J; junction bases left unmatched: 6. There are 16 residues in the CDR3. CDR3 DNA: TGTGCCAGCAGGGCGGGACTAGCGGGGGGGAAGAATGAGCAGTTCTTC. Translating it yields CASRAGLAGGKNEQFF.

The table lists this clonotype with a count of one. The CDR3 DNA reads as TGTGCCAGCAGCTTAGATTCAGGGGACCTCTCCTACAATGAGCAGTTCTTC. Encoded protein: CASSLDSGDLSYNEQFF. The chain links TRBV7-2 to TRBJ2-1, with TRBD1 as a possible D gene (6 bases). The V end lost 1 base, the J end lost 0 bases, and 13 bases lay between the germline ends. The CDR3 sequence is 17 residues long. Germline CDR1 SGHTA, CDR2 FQGNSA.

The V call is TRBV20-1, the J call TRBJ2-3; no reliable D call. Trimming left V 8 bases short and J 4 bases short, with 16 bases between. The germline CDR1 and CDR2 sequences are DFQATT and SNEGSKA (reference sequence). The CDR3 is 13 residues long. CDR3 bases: TGCAGTCCTTATTTTCCCCCGTCAGATACGCAGTATTTT. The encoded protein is CSPYFPPSDTQYF.

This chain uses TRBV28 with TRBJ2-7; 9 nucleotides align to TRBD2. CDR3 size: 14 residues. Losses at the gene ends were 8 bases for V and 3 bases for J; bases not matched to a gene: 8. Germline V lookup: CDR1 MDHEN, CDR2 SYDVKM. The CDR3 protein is CASCHGTSYYEQYF. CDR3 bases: TGTGCCAGCTGCCATGGGACTAGCTACTACGAGCAGTACTTC.

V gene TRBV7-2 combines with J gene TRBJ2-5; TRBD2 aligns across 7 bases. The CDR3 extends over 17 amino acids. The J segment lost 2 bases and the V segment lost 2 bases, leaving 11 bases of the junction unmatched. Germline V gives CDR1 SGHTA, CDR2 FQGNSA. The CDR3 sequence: CASSLNIGGNGQETQYF. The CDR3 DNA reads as TGTGCCAGCAGCTTAAACATCGGGGGGAATGGACAAGAGACCCAGTACTTC.

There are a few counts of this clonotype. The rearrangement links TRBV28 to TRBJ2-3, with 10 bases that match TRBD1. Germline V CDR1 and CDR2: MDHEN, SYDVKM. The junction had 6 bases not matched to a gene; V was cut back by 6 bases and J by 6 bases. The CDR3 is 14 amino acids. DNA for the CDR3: TGTGCCAGCAGGGCGGGACAGGGGAGGGATACGCAGTATTTT. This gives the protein CASRAGQGRDTQYF.

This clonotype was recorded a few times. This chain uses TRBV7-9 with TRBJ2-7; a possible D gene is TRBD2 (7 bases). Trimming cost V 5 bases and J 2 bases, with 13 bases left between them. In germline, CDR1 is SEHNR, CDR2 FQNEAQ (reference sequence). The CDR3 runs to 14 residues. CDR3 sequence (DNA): TGTGCCAGCAGCCGGGGGGCGGTTCCCTACGAGCAGTACTTC. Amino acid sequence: CASSRGAVPYEQYF. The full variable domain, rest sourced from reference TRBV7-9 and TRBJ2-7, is DTGVSQNPRHKITKRGQNVTFRCDPISEHNRLYWYRQTLGQGPEFLTYFQNEAQLEKSRLLSDRFSAERPKGSFSTLEIQRTEQGDSAMYLCASSRGAVPYEQYFGPGTRLTVT.

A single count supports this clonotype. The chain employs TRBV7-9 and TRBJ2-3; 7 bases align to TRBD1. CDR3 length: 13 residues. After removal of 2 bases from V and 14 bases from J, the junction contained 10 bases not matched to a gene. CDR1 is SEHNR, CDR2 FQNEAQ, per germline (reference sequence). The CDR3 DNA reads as TGTGCCAGCAGCTTACGACAGGGAACCCTTAGGTATTTT. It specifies CASSLRQGTLRYF.